The 32 T cell receptor beta chains given below trace back to one sample, sequenced in a study of T-cell memory formation after mild COVID-19. TCRdb analysed the 5' RACE reads with MiXCR anew, one entry per CDR3 protein. The table has 450,000 to 650,000 distinct CDR3 sequences, 20% to 25% seen once. The sample consisted of PBMCs or a T cell subset sorted from them (not recorded which). The origin of the receptors is an adult woman who had mild COVID-19 (a few samples of this study predate the infection). Cell type and time point are not known.

This clonotype was seen only a few times. The chain employs TRBV19 and TRBJ1-5; D possibly corresponds to TRBD1 (5 bases). Germline loops: CDR1 LNHDA, CDR2 SQIVND (reference sequence). The ends were cut back, 5 bases at V and 2 bases at J, with 16 bases in the middle. The CDR3 consists of 16 residues. In nucleotides, the CDR3 is TGTGCCAGTAGTGCAGGGTACAACCTGGGCAATCAGCCCCAGCATTTT. Translating gives CASSAGYNLGNQPQHF. Drawing the rest from reference TRBV19 and TRBJ1-5, the complete variable domain is DGGITQSPKYLFRKEGQNVTLSCEQNLNHDAMYWYRQDPGQGLRLIYYSQIVNDFQKGDIAEGYSVSREKKESFPLTVTSAQKNPTAFYLCASSAGYNLGNQPQHFGDGTRLSIL.

The CDR3 coding sequence is TGTGCCAGCAGCTCCTTACGGCACACACTCCAAGAGACCCAGTACTTC. It translates to CASSSLRHTLQETQYF. The chain is built from TRBV7-9 and TRBJ2-5; D is uncertain. CDR1 is SEHNR and CDR2 is FQNEAQ in the germline V gene (reference sequence). The CDR3 extends over 16 amino acids. V was trimmed by 4 bases and J by 1 base, leaving 16 bases between them.

This clonotype has just a few counts. J is TRBJ2-7 and V is TRBV7-9, with 7 bases matching TRBD1. The CDR3 runs to 15 residues. Germline V gene data show CDR1 as SEHNR and CDR2 as FQNEAQ (reference sequence). With V trimmed by 2 bases and J by 5 bases, 9 bases remained unmatched. The CDR3 coding sequence is TGTGCCAGCAGCTTATCGGAGACAGGGACCAACGAGCAGTACTTC. Translation: CASSLSETGTNEQYF.

In its sample, this clonotype was seen a few times. This chain uses TRBV21-1 with TRBJ2-3; whether TRBD2, the table's D call, matches the DNA was not checked. TRBV21-1 is deemed a pseudogene. The CDR3 loop spans 18 amino acids. The CDR3 protein is CASSKPHGLAGDMNTQYF. The DNA of the CDR3 is TGTGCCAGCAGCAAACCGCACGGACTAGCGGGAGACATGAATACGCAGTATTTT.

This chain connects TRBV6-2 or TRBV6-3 to TRBJ2-7, with TRBD1 as a possible D gene (6 bases). Trimming took off 4 bases at V and 6 bases at J, with 13 bases between the two ends. Germline CDR1 is MNHEY and CDR2 is SVGEGT. This CDR3 region has 13 residues. CDR3 nucleotides: TGTGCCAGCAGTTCCAGGACAGTAAGCGAGCAGTACTTC. Protein: CASSSRTVSEQYF.

This clonotype was observed at least ten times. At one of its ends the junction is not consistent with the germline gene, which may arise from a read error. Written as DNA, the CDR3 is TGTGCTAGCAGCTTGGGGGCTAGCGGGGGCTACAATGAGCAGTTCTTC. It encodes CASSLGASGGYNEQFF. This rearrangement joins TRBV7-7 to TRBJ2-1; 10 bases are a match to TRBD2. The CDR3 consists of 16 residues. CDR1 is SSHAT, CDR2 FNYEAQ, per germline (reference sequence).

The J gene is TRBJ1-2, the V gene TRBV7-2; no reliable D call. V gave up 1 base and J gave up 5 bases, with 14 bases separating them. Germline CDR1 is SGHTA and CDR2 is FQGNSA. This CDR3 spans 15 amino acids. The CDR3 here is CASSLGTRGGYGYTF. CDR3 nucleotide sequence: TGTGCCAGCAGCTTAGGAACACGGGGAGGGTATGGCTACACCTTC.

In its sample, this clonotype was seen a few times. CDR3 amino acids: CATSDATGNYGYTF. CDR3 nucleotide sequence: TGTGCCACCAGTGATGCAACAGGGAACTATGGCTACACCTTC. The chain links TRBV24-1 to TRBJ1-2; possible D gene TRBD1, 6 bases. Germline V gives CDR1 KGHDR, CDR2 SFDVKD. The CDR3 is 14 amino acids. V shed 3 bases and J shed 2 bases, with 9 bases lying between them.

This clonotype was counted between two and nine times. The rearrangement joins TRBV12-3 or TRBV12-4 to TRBJ1-2; 9 bases agree with TRBD1. The CDR3 spans 15 residues. V was pared by 7 bases and J by 7 bases, with 13 bases of the junction left unmatched. The CDR3 DNA follows: TGTGCCAGCACCTCTACAGGGGGCCGGGGCGGTGGCTACACCTTC. Protein: CASTSTGGRGGGYTF.

The J gene is TRBJ1-6, the V gene TRBV6-5; D is unresolved. Germline lookup yields CDR1 MNHEY and CDR2 SVGAGI. The CDR3 extends over 13 amino acids. The ends were cut back, 8 bases at V and 11 bases at J, with 16 bases in the middle. The CDR3 DNA sequence: TGTGCCAGCGCATACGCTCGTTCGGCACCCCTCCACTTT. Translated, it gives CASAYARSAPLHF.

The chain uses TRBV6-6 and TRBJ1-2; D gene unclear. The length of the CDR3 is 13 residues. Germline CDR1 is MNHNY and CDR2 is SVGAGI (reference sequence). Trimming removed 4 bases from V and 4 bases from J, with 10 bases in between. For the CDR3, the DNA is TGTGCCAGCAGTTTAGCGCCCACCTATGGCTACACCTTC. This translates into CASSLAPTYGYTF.

V usage is TRBV24-1 and J usage is TRBJ2-7; 10 bases match TRBD1. This CDR3 has 18 residues. V shed 0 bases and J 5 bases; nucleotides not matched to a gene: 12. CDR1 is KGHDR, CDR2 SFDVKD, per germline. Here the CDR3 DNA reads TGTGCCACCAGTGATTTGAAGGGACAGGGGCCCCCTTTGAACGAGCAGTACTTC. It is translated as CATSDLKGQGPPLNEQYF.

This chain uses TRBV6-1 with TRBJ1-5; D is perhaps TRBD1 (5 bases). The CDR3 loop spans 14 amino acids. V was pared by 6 bases and J by 5 bases, with 14 bases between. CDR1 is MNHNS and CDR2 is SASEGT in the germline V gene. CDR3 DNA sequence: TGTGCCAGCAGCCCGGGGACGACCTATCAGCCCCAGCATTTT. Translated, it gives CASSPGTTYQPQHF.

This clonotype was seen only a few times. The gene calls are TRBV9 and TRBJ2-7, with TRBD1 identical over 8 bases. The CDR3 is made up of 12 amino acids. V was clipped by 2 bases and J by 6 bases; unmatched bases: 1. Germline assignment: CDR1 SGDLS and CDR2 YYNGEE. The CDR3 spells CASSVGTGEQYF. For the CDR3, the DNA is TGTGCCAGCAGCGTGGGGACAGGCGAGCAGTACTTC. The whole variable domain, filled in from reference TRBV9 and TRBJ2-7, reads DSGVTQTPKHLITATGQRVTLRCSPRSGDLSVYWYQQSLDQGLQFLIQYYNGEERAKGNILERFSAQQFPDLHSELNLSSLELGDSALYFCASSVGTGEQYFGPGTRLTVT.

The V gene is TRBV15, the J gene TRBJ1-2, with D possibly being TRBD1 (6 bases). V shed 0 bases and J shed 2 bases, with 13 bases lying between them. Germline loops: CDR1 LNHNV, CDR2 YYDKDF (reference sequence). The CDR3 has 16 amino acids. The DNA for the CDR3 is TGTGCCACCAGCAGAGATTTAGACAGGCGCAACTATGGCTACACCTTC. Translation: CATSRDLDRRNYGYTF.

This clonotype was detected many times. The V gene is TRBV5-1, the J gene TRBJ2-7, with 10 bases identical to TRBD1. With V trimmed by 5 bases and J by 3 bases, 5 bases remained unmatched. The CDR3 covers 14 residues. From germline, CDR1 is SGHRS and CDR2 YFSETQ. Here the CDR3 reads CASSLTGGVYEQYF. Written as DNA, the CDR3 is TGCGCCAGCAGTTTGACAGGGGGCGTCTACGAGCAGTACTTC. The whole variable domain, filled in from reference TRBV5-1 and TRBJ2-7, reads KAGVTQTPRYLIKTRGQQVTLSCSPISGHRSVSWYQQTPGQGLQFLFEYFSETQRNKGNFPGRFSGRQFSNSRSEMNVSTLELGDSALYLCASSLTGGVYEQYFGPGTRLTVT.

The genes are TRBV5-1 and TRBJ1-2; 7 bases align to TRBD1. With V trimmed by 0 bases and J by 8 bases, 7 bases remained unmatched. This CDR3 region has 14 residues. Germline V lookup: CDR1 SGHRS, CDR2 YFSETQ. The CDR3 nucleotides read TGCGCCAGCAGCTTGGTTTACAGGGGTGGAGGCTACACCTTC. This translates into CASSLVYRGGGYTF.

The CDR3 spells CASSLWGRSINTGELFF. CDR3 sequence (DNA): TGTGCCAGCAGCTTATGGGGACGGAGTATCAACACCGGGGAGCTGTTTTTT. The J gene is TRBJ2-2, the V gene TRBV7-9; D is tentatively TRBD1 or TRBD2 (5 bases each). The CDR3 is 17 amino acids. Trimming removed 2 bases at V and 2 bases at J, with 15 bases between. In germline, CDR1 is SEHNR, CDR2 FQNEAQ (reference sequence).

This clonotype was seen a few times. The V gene is TRBV7-2, the J gene TRBJ2-6; D gene unclear. V shed 5 bases and J shed 0 bases, with 8 bases lying between them. Germline-derived CDR1 and CDR2 are SGHTA and FQGNSA. CDR3 length: 15 residues. The chain's CDR3 is CASSPVPSGANVLTF. In DNA form, the CDR3 reads TGTGCCAGCAGCCCAGTTCCCTCTGGGGCCAACGTCCTGACTTTC.

This clonotype was counted many times. This chain joins TRBV6-5 and TRBJ2-7; D might be TRBD1 (6 bases). Germline V gene sequence: CDR1 MNHEY, CDR2 SVGAGI. Trimming cost V 7 bases and J 3 bases, with 16 bases left between them. CDR3 size: 14 residues. This chain's CDR3 is CASTRPGDGYEQYF. The CDR3 DNA is TGTGCCAGCACCCGCCCAGGGGACGGCTACGAGCAGTACTTC.

The rearrangement uses TRBV12-3 or TRBV12-4 and TRBJ2-4; unclear D gene. The germline V and J ends were trimmed by 2 bases and 1 base, with 15 bases remaining between them. CDR3 length: 17 residues. CDR3 protein: CASSLREGNRAKNIQYF. In DNA, the CDR3 is TGTGCCAGCAGTTTAAGGGAAGGCAATCGGGCCAAAAACATTCAGTACTTC.

This clonotype appeared many times. The V gene is TRBV12-3 or TRBV12-4, the J gene TRBJ2-3; TRBD2 is a possible D gene (5 bases). CDR3 size: 14 residues. V shed 6 bases and J shed 2 bases, with 12 bases lying between them. This CDR3 reads CASRNDYHTDTQYF. In DNA form, the CDR3 reads TGTGCCAGCAGGAACGACTACCACACAGATACGCAGTATTTT.

This clonotype was seen a handful of times. This chain joins TRBV10-3 and TRBJ2-7, with D hard to call. The CDR3 is made up of 14 amino acids. Germline CDR1 reads ENHRY; CDR2 reads SYGVKD. Trimming removed 0 bases from V and 6 bases from J, with 12 bases in between. The CDR3 loop reads CAISESKDHGEQYF. CDR3 DNA sequence: TGTGCCATCAGTGAGTCGAAAGATCACGGCGAGCAGTACTTC.

In this sample, this clonotype turned up a few times. The J gene is TRBJ1-1, the V gene TRBV7-6; D perhaps matches TRBD1 (6 bases). From germline, CDR1 is SGHVS and CDR2 FNYEAQ. Trimming stripped 3 bases from V and 1 base from J, with 18 bases between. The CDR3 spans 17 residues. CDR3 sequence: CASSFLAGTQGNTEAFF. CDR3 nucleotide sequence: TGTGCCAGCAGCTTTCTAGCCGGGACACAGGGGAACACTGAAGCTTTCTTT.

The sample holds a few counts of this clonotype. The chain is built from TRBV6-1 and TRBJ1-1, with D unresolved. CDR1 is MNHNS, CDR2 SASEGT, per germline. The CDR3 runs 13 residues. V was shortened by 6 bases and J by 6 bases, with 14 bases between the two germline ends. CDR3 loop: CASRPRLGSEAFF. In DNA form, the CDR3 reads TGTGCCAGCAGACCAAGATTGGGCTCTGAAGCTTTCTTT.

The V and J genes are TRBV3-1 and TRBJ2-5; D perhaps matches TRBD1 (6 bases). V lost 1 base, J lost 1 base, and 7 bases lay in between. In germline, CDR1 is LGHDT, CDR2 YNNKEL (reference sequence). The CDR3 sequence is 14 residues long. The CDR3 DNA is TGTGCCAGCAGCCAAGCAGGGGCCCAAGAGACCCAGTACTTC. Translating gives CASSQAGAQETQYF.

This clonotype was observed at least ten times. The J gene is TRBJ2-7, the V gene TRBV20-1, with TRBD1 matching 10 bases. In germline, CDR1 is DFQATT, CDR2 SNEGSKA (reference sequence). This CDR3 has 15 amino acids. V was pared by 5 bases and J by 2 bases, with 9 bases of the junction left unmatched. The CDR3 DNA sequence: TGCAGTGCTTCCGACCGGGACAGGGGAACCTACGAGCAGTACTTC. It specifies CSASDRDRGTYEQYF.

The chain has TRBV5-6 and TRBJ1-2; D ambiguous. CDR3 length: 14 residues. Between the trimmed V and J ends, which lost 4 bases and 2 bases, there was a span of 12 bases. Germline lookup yields CDR1 SGHDT and CDR2 YYEEEE. The CDR3 sequence is CASSPIQENYGYTF. The CDR3 nucleotides are TGTGCCAGCAGCCCTATCCAGGAGAACTATGGCTACACCTTC.

This clonotype was counted only a few times. This chain connects TRBV19 to TRBJ2-5, with D hard to call. The germline V gene encodes CDR1 LNHDA and CDR2 SQIVND (reference sequence). Trimming cost V 1 base and J 5 bases, with 8 bases left between them. CDR3 length: 13 residues. Here the CDR3 DNA reads TGTGCCAGTAGTATAGGGGTTCTCGAGACCCAGTACTTC. Translating it yields CASSIGVLETQYF.

As regards this clonotype: One base away lies a much larger clone, so this may be a sequencing read error. The gene calls are TRBV7-2 and TRBJ1-5; D is perhaps TRBD1 (5 bases). This CDR3 is built from 13 residues. Germline values: CDR1 SGHTA, CDR2 FQGNSA. Trimming removed 4 bases at V and 3 bases at J, with 7 bases between. CDR3 bases: TGTGCCAGCAGCTCCAGGGTCAATCAGCCCCAGCATTTT. Its protein product is CASSSRVNQPQHF.

This clonotype came up many times. The CDR3 loop is CASSPLKDNEQFF. The CDR3 nucleotides are TGTGCCAGCTCACCACTGAAGGACAATGAGCAGTTCTTC. The V call is TRBV18, the J call TRBJ2-1; D is unresolved. This CDR3 comprises 13 residues. Trimming pared 1 base from V and 5 bases from J, leaving 6 bases between. Germline values: CDR1 KGHSH, CDR2 LQKENI.

In this sample, this clonotype turned up many times. The J gene is TRBJ2-3, the V gene TRBV10-3, with TRBD2 matching 7 bases. Germline CDR1 ENHRY, CDR2 SYGVKD. The ends lost 7 bases at V and 5 bases at J; junction bases unmatched: 6. The CDR3 consists of 13 residues. CDR3 amino acids: CAITTGGRDTQYF. For the CDR3, the DNA is TGTGCCATCACGACGGGAGGCCGAGATACGCAGTATTTT.